A single sample is the source of the 29 T cell receptor beta chains below, sequenced in a study of cytomegalovirus exposure and HLA in healthy donors (TCRdb year 2017). Library generation was performed with the immunoSEQ multiplex PCR assay. For the multiplex PCR, a mixture combining 60 forward primers for TCR Vbeta segments and 13 reverse primers for TCR Jbeta segments was used. What TCRdb holds here is the immuneACCESS table cut down to in-frame rearrangements. Part of the clones is not present; checked against another copy, under half of the missing clones reflect an unresolved V gene, and the others are unexplained. The sample's own table lists around 88,000 clones. Clones ranked in the top ten supply less than 7% of the sample. The source material was PBMCs. The source of these receptors is a girl aged 10-17 years in good health and CMV-seropositive.

The genes are TRBV27 and TRBJ1-5, with D tentatively TRBD1 (6 bases). Trimming took 6 bases from V and 1 from J, leaving 10 bases between them. CDR3 length: 14 residues. The germline V gene has CDR1 MNHEY and CDR2 SMNVEV (reference sequence). CDR3 loop: CASRLTGSNQPQHF. DNA for the CDR3: TGTGCCAGCAGGCTTACAGGGAGCAATCAGCCCCAGCATTTT.

The V gene is TRBV5-1, the J gene TRBJ1-2; the D gene is possibly TRBD1 (6 bases). The CDR3 is 17 residues long. The V end lost 0 bases, the J end lost 3 bases, and 18 bases lay between the germline ends. Germline CDR1 is SGHRS and CDR2 is YFSETQ. CDR3 sequence: CASSLVQAPGAHYGYTF. CDR3 nucleotides: TGCGCCAGCAGCTTGGTACAGGCCCCAGGGGCGCACTATGGCTACACCTTC.

The chain combines TRBV6-4 with TRBJ2-3; maybe TRBD1 (5 bases). Trimming cost V 4 bases and J 5 bases, with 10 bases left between them. There are 13 residues in the CDR3. The germline gives CDR1 MRHNA, CDR2 SNTAGT. CDR3 residues: CASSVRREDTQYF. The CDR3 nucleotides read TGTGCCAGCAGTGTCCGCAGGGAAGATACGCAGTATTTT.

The chain recombines TRBV4-3 with TRBJ2-2, with 8 bases lining up with TRBD2. This CDR3 has 14 amino acids. The germline CDR1 and CDR2 sequences are LGHNA and YSLEER. The trim removed 4 bases at V and 5 bases at J, leaving 3 bases unmatched. In nucleotides, the CDR3 is TGCGCCAGCAGCCCTACGGGGGGGACCGGGGAGCTGTTTTTT. Protein: CASSPTGGTGELFF.

V and J are TRBV14 and TRBJ1-2, with D unresolved. V was trimmed by 0 bases and J by 5 bases, leaving 7 bases between them. The CDR3 consists of 13 residues. Germline values: CDR1 SGHDN, CDR2 FVKESK. The CDR3 nucleotides read TGTGCCAGCAGCCAAGAATCTCGGTATGGCTACACCTTC. It encodes CASSQESRYGYTF.

The V and J genes are TRBV18 and TRBJ1-2, with D possibly matching TRBD1 (5 bases). Germline CDR1 is KGHSH and CDR2 is LQKENI. Trimming cost V 2 bases and J 4 bases, with 14 bases left between them. The CDR3 consists of 15 residues. The CDR3 bases are TGTGCCAGCTCACCAGAGGGGAGGTCGACCTATGGCTACACCTTC. It codes for CASSPEGRSTYGYTF.

V is TRBV7-9 and J is TRBJ1-6, with 11 bases identical to TRBD1. The CDR3 extends over 19 amino acids. After removal of 1 base from V and 4 bases from J, the junction contained 9 bases not matched to a gene. Germline V gives CDR1 SEHNR, CDR2 FQNEAQ (reference sequence). For the CDR3, the DNA is TGTGCCAGCAGCTTAGTGTTGGGGACAGGGGGTCAATATAATTCACCCCTCCACTTT. Translated, it gives CASSLVLGTGGQYNSPLHF.

The chain combines TRBV28 with TRBJ2-1; the match to TRBD2 covers 7 bases. Germline V lookup: CDR1 MDHEN, CDR2 SYDVKM. Trimming at V came to 9 bases and at J to 2 bases, leaving 7 bases not matched to a gene. The CDR3 is made up of 14 amino acids. The DNA of the CDR3 is TGTGCCAGTCAGCGGGGATCCCCCTACAATGAGCAGTTCTTC. Residues: CASQRGSPYNEQFF.

DNA for the CDR3: TGCGCCAACTCGGATGGACAGGGGGCGGCTAATGAAAAACTGTTTTTT. Its protein product is CANSDGQGAANEKLFF. The chain links TRBV5-1 to TRBJ1-4; 11 nucleotides align to TRBD1. Germline lookup yields CDR1 SGHRS and CDR2 YFSETQ. The J segment lost 3 bases and the V segment lost 9 bases, leaving 10 bases of the junction unmatched. This CDR3 contains 16 residues. Using reference TRBV5-1 and TRBJ1-4 for the parts outside the CDR3, the full variable domain is KAGVTQTPRYLIKTRGQQVTLSCSPISGHRSVSWYQQTPGQGLQFLFEYFSETQRNKGNFPGRFSGRQFSNSRSEMNVSTLELGDSALYLCANSDGQGAANEKLFFGSGTQLSVL.

The rearrangement joins TRBV30 to TRBJ2-6; maybe TRBD2 (6 bases). Germline CDR1 reads GTSNPN; CDR2 reads SVGIG (reference sequence). Trimming removed 7 bases from V and 0 bases from J, with 16 bases in between. This CDR3 region has 16 residues. The CDR3 reads CASTRRGRSGANVLTF. CDR3 bases: TGTGCCTCGACTCGGCGGGGCCGCTCTGGGGCCAACGTCCTGACTTTC.

The chain couples TRBV28 to TRBJ1-2; 11 nucleotides match TRBD1. The CDR3 is 14 amino acids. Germline lookup yields CDR1 MDHEN and CDR2 SYDVKM. V lost 5 bases, J lost 4 bases, and 3 bases stayed unmatched. The CDR3 DNA reads TGTGCCAGCAGTAACGGACAGGGGGCCTATGGCTACACCTTC. Protein product: CASSNGQGAYGYTF.

The rearrangement links TRBV19 to TRBJ2-1; TRBD1 aligns across 10 bases. V lost 9 bases to trimming and J lost 3 bases; unmatched junction nucleotides: 5. The CDR3 runs 14 residues. CDR1 LNHDA and CDR2 SQIVND come from the germline V gene (reference sequence). The CDR3 nucleotides are TGTGCCAGCGAGACAGGGGGCGTCTACAATGAGCAGTTCTTC. Its protein product is CASETGGVYNEQFF.

This chain joins TRBV5-4 and TRBJ1-2; possible D gene TRBD1, 6 bases. Per germline, CDR1 SGHNT and CDR2 YYREEE (reference sequence). There are 15 residues in the CDR3. Trimming cost V 0 bases and J 4 bases, with 13 bases left between them. The DNA for the CDR3 is TGTGCCAGCAGCTTGGCCGTCGGGACACTCTATGGCTACACCTTC. Translation gives CASSLAVGTLYGYTF.

The rearrangement uses TRBV7-6 and TRBJ2-7; tentatively, D is TRBD1 (5 bases). The length of the CDR3 is 15 residues. V was clipped by 4 bases and J by 5 bases, with 18 bases between them. Germline V gene sequence: CDR1 SGHVS, CDR2 FNYEAQ. The CDR3 coding sequence is TGTGCCAGCAGCTCCGGTCAAGACAGATTGGACGAGCAGTACTTC. Encoded protein: CASSSGQDRLDEQYF.

This rearrangement joins TRBV9 to TRBJ2-1, with no clear D. Trimming took off 3 bases at V and 5 bases at J, with 6 bases between the two ends. The CDR3 contains 12 residues. The V gene's germline CDR1 is SGDLS and CDR2 YYNGEE. The DNA of the CDR3 is TGTGCCAGCAGCGGTCCCGACAATGAGCAGTTCTTC. Translating gives CASSGPDNEQFF.

V is TRBV28 and J is TRBJ1-1; D unclear. Trimming took 6 bases from V and 7 from J, leaving 21 bases between them. Germline CDR1 reads MDHEN; CDR2 reads SYDVKM. The CDR3 consists of 15 residues. CDR3: CASSLMPPEAVEAFF. CDR3 DNA: TGTGCCAGCAGCCTTATGCCACCCGAGGCAGTTGAAGCTTTCTTT.

This rearrangement joins TRBV18 to TRBJ1-1, with TRBD1 matching 7 bases. V shed 4 bases and J 5 bases; nucleotides not matched to a gene: 4. CDR1 and CDR2 from the germline V gene are KGHSH and LQKENI. This CDR3 is built from 13 residues. The CDR3 sequence is CASSLEQGTEAFF. The CDR3 region has the DNA TGTGCCAGCTCACTAGAACAGGGGACTGAAGCTTTCTTT. The complete variable domain, with remaining parts taken from reference TRBV18 and TRBJ1-1, reads NAGVMQNPRHLVRRRGQEARLRCSPMKGHSHVYWYRQLPEEGLKFMVYLQKENIIDESGMPKERFSAEFPKEGPSILRIQQVVRGDSAAYFCASSLEQGTEAFFGQGTRLTVV.

CDR3 DNA sequence: TGTGCCAGCAAACCAAGGGGCCGAACCTACGAGCAGTACGTC. It specifies CASKPRGRTYEQYV. V and J are TRBV6-1 and TRBJ2-7; D might be TRBD1 (5 bases). CDR3 length equals 14 residues. Trimming took 7 bases from V and 2 from J, leaving 15 bases between them. Germline V lookup: CDR1 MNHNS, CDR2 SASEGT.

The chain combines TRBV28 with TRBJ1-5; a possible D gene is TRBD1 (5 bases). V was pared by 5 bases and J by 1 base, with 9 bases between. CDR1 and CDR2 (germline): MDHEN, SYDVKM. The CDR3 loop spans 14 amino acids. CDR3 DNA sequence: TGTGCCAGCAGTGGCCGGGGGAGCAATCAGCCCCAGCATTTT. It yields the protein CASSGRGSNQPQHF.

V is TRBV7-2 and J is TRBJ1-1; no reliable D call. V was cut by 5 bases and J by 3 bases, with 19 bases left in between. The V gene's germline CDR1 is SGHTA and CDR2 FQGNSA. The CDR3 is made up of 16 amino acids. CDR3 coding DNA: TGTGCCAGCAGCCCCCTTTTGGAGGCGTTGGACACTGAAGCTTTCTTT. Translated: CASSPLLEALDTEAFF.

V and J are TRBV30 and TRBJ1-1; D is undetermined. The CDR3 is made up of 12 amino acids. Between the trimmed V and J ends, which lost 0 bases and 3 bases, there was a span of 5 bases. Germline loops: CDR1 GTSNPN, CDR2 SVGIG (reference sequence). The CDR3 protein is CAWSVTDTEAFF. In DNA form, the CDR3 reads TGTGCCTGGAGTGTAACGGACACTGAAGCTTTCTTT.

This chain connects TRBV30 to TRBJ1-5; D uncertain. This CDR3 spans 13 amino acids. V was cut by 5 bases and J by 4 bases, with 12 bases left in between. Germline V lookup: CDR1 GTSNPN, CDR2 SVGIG (reference sequence). CDR3 bases: TGTGCCTGGGACAAGAGTGGGAATCAGCCCCAGCATTTT. Protein sequence: CAWDKSGNQPQHF.

The chain uses TRBV10-2 and TRBJ2-3; 7 positions agree with TRBD2. The CDR3 consists of 14 residues. The germline CDR1 and CDR2 sequences are WSHSY and SAAADI. The ends lost 10 bases at V and 0 bases at J; junction bases unmatched: 7. The CDR3 sequence: CAISERGSTDTQYF. CDR3 nucleotide sequence: TGCGCCATTTCCGAGCGGGGAAGCACAGATACGCAGTATTTT.

V gene TRBV7-2 combines with J gene TRBJ2-7; 7 bases are a match to TRBD1. CDR3 length: 13 amino acids. The V gene end was trimmed by 5 bases and the J gene end by 6 bases; junction bases not matched to a gene: 7. Germline CDR1 and CDR2: SGHTA and FQGNSA. For the CDR3, the DNA is TGTGCCAGCAGCCGGGACAGAAGATCCGAGCAGTACTTC. Encoded protein: CASSRDRRSEQYF.

This sequence joins TRBV29-1 and TRBJ1-2; D is unresolved. This CDR3 is built from 14 residues. Germline loops: CDR1 SQVTM, CDR2 ANQGSEA. Trimming stripped 4 bases from V and 4 bases from J, with 16 bases between. The CDR3, as DNA: TGCAGCGTTGTTTGGGCAGCCAACCCCTATGGCTACACCTTC. Its translation: CSVVWAANPYGYTF. Full variable domain (rest looked up from reference TRBV29-1 and TRBJ1-2): SAVISQKPSRDICQRGTSLTIQCQVDSQVTMMFWYRQQPGQSLTLIATANQGSEATYESGFVIDKFPISRPNLTFSTLTVSNMSPEDSSIYLCSVVWAANPYGYTFGSGTRLTVV.

This chain joins TRBV7-9 and TRBJ2-7; 10 bases match TRBD2. The germline V gene has CDR1 SEHNR and CDR2 FQNEAQ (reference sequence). The CDR3 extends over 14 amino acids. The ends lost 5 bases at V and 3 bases at J; junction bases unmatched: 4. CDR3 sequence reads: CASSQGLALYEQYF. CDR3 nucleotides: TGTGCCAGCAGCCAGGGACTAGCGCTCTACGAGCAGTACTTC.

This chain uses TRBV7-3 with TRBJ1-4, with D unclear. The CDR3 has 17 amino acids. Trimming took off 1 base at V and 4 bases at J, with 16 bases between the two ends. Germline V gene data show CDR1 as SGHTA and CDR2 as FQGTGA. CDR3 region: CASSLSSRPAVNEKLFF. The CDR3 region has the DNA TGTGCCAGCAGCTTAAGTAGCCGGCCAGCGGTTAATGAAAAACTGTTTTTT.

The chain uses TRBV7-6 and TRBJ1-1, with unresolved D. Germline V gene data show CDR1 as SGHVS and CDR2 as FNYEAQ. The CDR3 has 16 residues. Trimming removed 2 bases at V and 4 bases at J, with 17 bases between. DNA of the CDR3: TGTGCCAGCAGCTTACAAAGAAGCCCTTTAGTCACTGAAGCTTTCTTT. The encoded protein is CASSLQRSPLVTEAFF.

The chain has TRBV10-3 and TRBJ2-7, with D possibly being TRBD1 (6 bases). V dropped 1 base and J dropped 3 bases, with 10 bases sitting between them. This CDR3 is 14 amino acids long. Germline V gene lookup returns CDR1 ENHRY and CDR2 SYGVKD. CDR3 in DNA: TGTGCCATCAGTGAGTTACAGGGTAACTACGAGCAGTACTTC. Amino acid sequence: CAISELQGNYEQYF.